In this sample, the clone carrying this T cell receptor beta chain turned up a few times. The sample originates from a study of blood T cell repertoires in COVID-19. Study-level information: The cDNA or gDNA used as material had been derived from T cells, B-cell-depleted T cells, or PBMCs.

Method: immunoSEQ multiplex PCR; TCRdb's copy keeps in-frame clones and lacks some. Counted here are more than 35,000 clones, roughly 75% occurring once; the ten biggest clones make up roughly 35%. Trimming removed 0 bases at V and 0 bases at J, with 9 bases between. The CDR3 spans 16 residues. From germline, CDR1 is SGHTA and CDR2 FQGNSA. Sequencing input: peripheral blood. V gene TRBV7-2 combines with J gene TRBJ1-3; D is unresolved. This receptor was taken from an older man with active or convalescent COVID-19. CDR3 sequence: CASSLASVGSGNTIYF. Written as DNA, the CDR3 is TGTGCCAGCAGCTTAGCGAGCGTCGGCTCTGGAAACACCATATATTTT.